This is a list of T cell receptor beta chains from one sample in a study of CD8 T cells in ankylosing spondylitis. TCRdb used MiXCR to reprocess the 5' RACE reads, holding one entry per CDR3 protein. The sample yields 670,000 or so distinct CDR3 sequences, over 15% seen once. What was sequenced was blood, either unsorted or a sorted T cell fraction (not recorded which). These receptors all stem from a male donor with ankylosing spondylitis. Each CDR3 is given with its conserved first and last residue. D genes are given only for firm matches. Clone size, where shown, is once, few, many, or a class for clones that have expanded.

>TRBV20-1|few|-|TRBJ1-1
TGCAGTGCTAGAGGGATTTATGGGGACACTGAAGCTTTCTTT
CSARGIYGDTEAFF
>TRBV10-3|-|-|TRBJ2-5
TGTGCCATCAGTGTAGTAGACCAAGAGACCCAGTACTTC
CAISVVDQETQYF
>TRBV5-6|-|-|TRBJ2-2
TGTGCCAGCAGCTTGTATCGGGGGCCCGCGAACACCGGGGAGCTGTTTTTT
CASSLYRGPANTGELFF
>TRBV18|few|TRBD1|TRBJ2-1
TGTGCCAGCTCACCACCGCACCTCTGGACAGGGGTCAATGAGCAGTTCTTC
CASSPPHLWTGVNEQFF
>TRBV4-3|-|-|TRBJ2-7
TGCGCCAGCAGCCAAGGTTTAGCCGTTGACGAGCAGTACTTC
CASSQGLAVDEQYF
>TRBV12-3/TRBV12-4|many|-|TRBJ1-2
TGTGCCAGCAGTCCCGGGGTTTATGGCTACACCTTC
CASSPGVYGYTF
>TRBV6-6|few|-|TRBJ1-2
TGTGCCAGCACCCGGGACCTTAACTATGGCTACACCTTC
CASTRDLNYGYTF
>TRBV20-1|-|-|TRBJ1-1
TGCAGTGCTAGGGGCAGGGACCCGGGCACTGAAGCTTTCTTT
CSARGRDPGTEAFF
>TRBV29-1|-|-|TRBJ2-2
TGCAGCGTTGGAAGTGGGACCGGGGAGCTGTTTTTT
CSVGSGTGELFF
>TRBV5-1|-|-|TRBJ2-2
TGCGCCAGCAACTTAAATTACGGGGAGCTGTTTTTT
CASNLNYGELFF
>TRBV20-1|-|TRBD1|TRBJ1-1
TGCAGTGCCAAACCTGGACAGGGACCAATGAACACTGAAGCTTTCTTT
CSAKPGQGPMNTEAFF
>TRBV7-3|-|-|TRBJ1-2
TGTGCCAGCAGCTTATTTACTAACTATGGCTACACCTTC
CASSLFTNYGYTF
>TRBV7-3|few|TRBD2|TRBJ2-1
TGTGCCAGCAGCTTACGGCCTAGCGGAGGGGACAATGAGCAGTTCTTC
CASSLRPSGGDNEQFF
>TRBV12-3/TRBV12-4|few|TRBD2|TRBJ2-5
TGTGCCAGCAGTTTATGGGCGGGGGGAGAAGAGACCCAGTACTTC
CASSLWAGGEETQYF
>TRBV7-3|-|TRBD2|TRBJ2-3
TGTGCCAGCCGTCCCGGCGGACTAGGCACAGATACGCAGTATTTT
CASRPGGLGTDTQYF
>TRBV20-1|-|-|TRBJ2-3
TGCAGTGCTAGTTGGACACCCGGAGACACAGATACGCAGTATTTT
CSASWTPGDTDTQYF
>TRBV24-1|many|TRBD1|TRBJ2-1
TGTGCCACCAGTGAGTCCCCCGGGACAGGGAGACACAATGAGCAGTTCTTC
CATSESPGTGRHNEQFF
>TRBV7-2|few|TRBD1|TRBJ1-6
TGTGCCAGCAGCGGATTGGACAGGGCGAATTCACCCCTCCACTTT
CASSGLDRANSPLHF
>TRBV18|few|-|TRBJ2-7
TGTGCCAGCTCACCACCAGGCAGGGACGAGCAGTACTTC
CASSPPGRDEQYF
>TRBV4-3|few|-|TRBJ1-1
TGCGCCAGCAGCCAAGATTTTGGGGGACACCCGGGGGACACTGAAGCTTTCTTT
CASSQDFGGHPGDTEAFF
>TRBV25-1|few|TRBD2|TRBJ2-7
TGTGCTTCGGGGGGGGTGGCCTACGAGCAGTACTTC
CASGGVAYEQYF
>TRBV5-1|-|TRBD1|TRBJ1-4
TGCGCCAGCAGCCCCAGGGGGATGACTGAAAAACTGTTTTTT
CASSPRGMTEKLFF
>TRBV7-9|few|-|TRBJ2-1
TGTGCCAGCAGCTTAGGATTTCGGGAACTATACAATGAGCAGTTCTTC
CASSLGFRELYNEQFF
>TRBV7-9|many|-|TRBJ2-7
TGTGCCAGCAGCTTAGGATCGGCAGCCTACGAGCAGTACTTC
CASSLGSAAYEQYF
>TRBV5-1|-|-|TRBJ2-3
TGCGCCAGCAGCTTGGTCGGGAGAGGAGATACGCAGTATTTT
CASSLVGRGDTQYF
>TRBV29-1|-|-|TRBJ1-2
TGCAGCGTTGAAGGGTCTGGAGGGGGGTCTGGCTACACCTTC
CSVEGSGGGSGYTF
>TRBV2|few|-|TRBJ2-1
TGTGCCAGCAATTTTGTGGGGAACAATGAGCAGTTCTTC
CASNFVGNNEQFF
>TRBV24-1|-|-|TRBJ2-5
TGTGCCACCAGTCCAACAGGGTACCTAAGCGAGACCCAGTACTTC
CATSPTGYLSETQYF
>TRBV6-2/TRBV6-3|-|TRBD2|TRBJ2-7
TGTGCCAGCAGTACCCGGACTAGCGGGAGTGGAAACTTCTACGAGCAGTACTTC
CASSTRTSGSGNFYEQYF
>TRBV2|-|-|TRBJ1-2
TGTGCCAGCAGTCGGGACACTGGCTATGGCTACACCTTC
CASSRDTGYGYTF
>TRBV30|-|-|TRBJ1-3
TGTGCCTGCAGACTCTCTGGAAACACCATATATTTT
CACRLSGNTIYF
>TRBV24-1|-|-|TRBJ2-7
TGTGCCACCAGTGATCCCAGAACCGGATACGAGCAGTACTTC
CATSDPRTGYEQYF
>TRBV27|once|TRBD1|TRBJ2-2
TGTGCCAGCAGTCCAACCGGGACAGGGAACACCGGGGAGCTGTTTTTT
CASSPTGTGNTGELFF
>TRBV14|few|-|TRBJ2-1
TGTGCCAGCAGCCAAGATGGCGGGATTTTTAATGAGCAGTTCTTC
CASSQDGGIFNEQFF
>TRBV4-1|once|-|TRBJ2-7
TGCGCCAGCAGCCAGATCACGGGGGCCTACGAGCAGTACTTC
CASSQITGAYEQYF
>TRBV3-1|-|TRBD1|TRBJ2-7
TGTGCCAGCAGCCAAGTGGTACAGGGGGGCTACGAGCAGTACTTC
CASSQVVQGGYEQYF
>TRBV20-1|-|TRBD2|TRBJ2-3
TGCAGTGCTCAAACTAGCGGGGGGGAAGATACGCAGTATTTT
CSAQTSGGEDTQYF
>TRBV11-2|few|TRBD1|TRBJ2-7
TGTGCCAGCAGCTTCCGGGACAGGGAATTCGAGCAGTACTTC
CASSFRDREFEQYF
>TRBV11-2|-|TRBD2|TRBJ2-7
TGTGCCAGCCGGGGAGGGCTAGCGAAAGAGTTTTACGAGCAGTACTTC
CASRGGLAKEFYEQYF
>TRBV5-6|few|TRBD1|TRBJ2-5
TGTGCCAGCAGCTTGGGATATAGGTGGGACAGACCGGGGGAGACCCAGTACTTC
CASSLGYRWDRPGETQYF
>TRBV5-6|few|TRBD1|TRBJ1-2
TGTGCCAGCAGCTTGGGGGACAGAGTACTCTATGGCTACACCTTC
CASSLGDRVLYGYTF
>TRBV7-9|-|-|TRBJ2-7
TGTGCCAGCAGTTGGGGACTGGAAGGGTACGAGCAGTACTTC
CASSWGLEGYEQYF
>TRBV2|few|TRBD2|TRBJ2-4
TGTGCCAGCAGTGAAAGCGGGAACCTGGGACTAGCCAAAAACATTCAGTACTTC
CASSESGNLGLAKNIQYF
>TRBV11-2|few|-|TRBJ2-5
TGTGCCAGCAGCTCTTTTGGCGGGGGCAAAGAGACCCAGTACTTC
CASSSFGGGKETQYF
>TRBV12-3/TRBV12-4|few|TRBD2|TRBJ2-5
TGTGCCAGCAGCAGAGGACTAGCAATGGAGACCCAGTACTTC
CASSRGLAMETQYF
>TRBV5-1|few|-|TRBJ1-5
TGCGCCAGCAGCTTGGGCCCGGACGTTCAGCCCCAGCATTTT
CASSLGPDVQPQHF
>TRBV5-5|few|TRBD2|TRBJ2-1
TGTGCCAGCACCCTAGGGGAGGGTGCGCGGCATGAGCAGTTCTTC
CASTLGEGARHEQFF
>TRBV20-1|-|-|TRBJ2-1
TGCAGTGCTAGCAACAACTACAATGAGCAGTTCTTC
CSASNNYNEQFF
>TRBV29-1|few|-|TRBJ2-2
TGCAGCGTTGAAGGGGGGACGGGCCCGAACACCGGGGAGCTGTTTTTT
CSVEGGTGPNTGELFF